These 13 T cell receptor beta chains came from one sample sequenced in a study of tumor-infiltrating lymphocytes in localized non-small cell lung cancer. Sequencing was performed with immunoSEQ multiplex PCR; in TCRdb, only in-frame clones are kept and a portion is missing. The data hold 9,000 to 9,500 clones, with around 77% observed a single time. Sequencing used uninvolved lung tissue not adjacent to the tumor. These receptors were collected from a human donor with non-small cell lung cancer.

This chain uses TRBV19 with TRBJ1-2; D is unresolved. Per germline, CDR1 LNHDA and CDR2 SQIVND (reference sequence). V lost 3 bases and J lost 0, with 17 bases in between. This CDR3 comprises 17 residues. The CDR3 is CASSIQPGPSSNYGYTF. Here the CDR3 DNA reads TGTGCCAGTAGTATTCAACCCGGGCCCTCATCTAACTATGGCTACACCTTC.

CDR3 bases: TGTGCCAGCAGCGGGCTTTTGGGGGCCCGCACAGATACGCAGTATTTT. As protein: CASSGLLGARTDTQYF. The chain links TRBV9 to TRBJ2-3; maybe TRBD1 (6 bases). CDR1 and CDR2 from the germline V gene are SGDLS and YYNGEE. Trimming removed 3 bases from V and 1 base from J, with 15 bases in between. The CDR3 extends over 16 amino acids. Together with reference TRBV9 and TRBJ2-3, the CDR3 gives the full variable domain: DSGVTQTPKHLITATGQRVTLRCSPRSGDLSVYWYQQSLDQGLQFLIQYYNGEERAKGNILERFSAQQFPDLHSELNLSSLELGDSALYFCASSGLLGARTDTQYFGPGTRLTVL.

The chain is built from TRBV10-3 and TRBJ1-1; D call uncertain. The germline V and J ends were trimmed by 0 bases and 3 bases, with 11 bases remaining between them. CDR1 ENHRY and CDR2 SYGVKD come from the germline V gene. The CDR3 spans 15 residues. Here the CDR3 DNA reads TGTGCCATCAGTGAGTCGGACCCTCAGGACACTGAAGCTTTCTTT. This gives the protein CAISESDPQDTEAFF.

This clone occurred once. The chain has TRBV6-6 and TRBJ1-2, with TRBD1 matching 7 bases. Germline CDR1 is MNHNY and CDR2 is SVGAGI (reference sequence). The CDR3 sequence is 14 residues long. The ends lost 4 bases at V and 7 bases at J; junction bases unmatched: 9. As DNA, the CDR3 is TGTGCCAGCAGTTTCGGGGGCAGGGGGGGTGGCTACACCTTC. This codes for CASSFGGRGGGYTF.

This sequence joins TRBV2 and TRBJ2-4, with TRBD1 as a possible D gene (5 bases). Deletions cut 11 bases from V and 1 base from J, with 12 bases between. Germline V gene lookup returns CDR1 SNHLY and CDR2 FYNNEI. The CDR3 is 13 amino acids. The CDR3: CACKGAAKNIQYF. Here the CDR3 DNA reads TGTGCCTGTAAAGGGGCGGCCAAAAACATTCAGTACTTC.

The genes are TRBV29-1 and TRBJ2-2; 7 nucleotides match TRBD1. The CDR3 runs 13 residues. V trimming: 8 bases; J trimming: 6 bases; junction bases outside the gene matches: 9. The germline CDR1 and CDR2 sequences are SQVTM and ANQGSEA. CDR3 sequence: CSSRDSMAGELFF. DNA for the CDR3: TGCAGCTCTCGGGACAGTATGGCCGGGGAGCTGTTTTTT.

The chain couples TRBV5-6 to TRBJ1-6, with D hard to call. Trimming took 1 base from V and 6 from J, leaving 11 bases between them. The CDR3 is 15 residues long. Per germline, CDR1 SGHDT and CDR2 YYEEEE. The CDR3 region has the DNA TGTGCCAGCAGCTTGCCCAGCAGATTTAATTCACCCCTCCACTTT. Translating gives CASSLPSRFNSPLHF.

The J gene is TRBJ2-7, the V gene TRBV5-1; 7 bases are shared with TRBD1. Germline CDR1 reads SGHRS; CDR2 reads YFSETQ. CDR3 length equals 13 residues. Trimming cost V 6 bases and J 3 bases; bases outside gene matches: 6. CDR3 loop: CASTMGQSYEQYF. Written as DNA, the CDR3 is TGCGCCAGCACTATGGGACAGAGCTACGAGCAGTACTTC.

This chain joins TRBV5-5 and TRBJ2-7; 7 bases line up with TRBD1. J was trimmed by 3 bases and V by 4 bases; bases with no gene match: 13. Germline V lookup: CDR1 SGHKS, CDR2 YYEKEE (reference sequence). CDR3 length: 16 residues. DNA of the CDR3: TGTGCCAGCAGCGCGGCTGGAACAGGGGAGTACTACGAGCAGTACTTC. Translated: CASSAAGTGEYYEQYF.

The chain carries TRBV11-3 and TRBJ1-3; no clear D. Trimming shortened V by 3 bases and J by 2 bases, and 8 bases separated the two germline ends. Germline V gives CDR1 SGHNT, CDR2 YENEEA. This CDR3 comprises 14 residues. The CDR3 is CASSFHMAGNTIYF. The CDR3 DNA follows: TGTGCCAGCAGCTTCCATATGGCTGGAAACACCATATATTTT.

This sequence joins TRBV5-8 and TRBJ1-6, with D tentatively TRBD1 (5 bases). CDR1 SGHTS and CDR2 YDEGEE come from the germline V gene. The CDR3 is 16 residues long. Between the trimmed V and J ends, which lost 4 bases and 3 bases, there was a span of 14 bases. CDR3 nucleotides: TGTGCCAGCAGCCGCACCGGACAATTCTATAATTCACCCCTCCACTTT. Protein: CASSRTGQFYNSPLHF.

The CDR3 sequence is CASSTASGGPHHSDTQYF. CDR3 DNA sequence: TGTGCCAGTAGTACTGCCAGCGGGGGGCCCCACCACAGTGATACGCAGTATTTT. The V gene is TRBV19, the J gene TRBJ2-3; 9 bases match TRBD2. The CDR3 is 18 amino acids. Germline loops: CDR1 LNHDA, CDR2 SQIVND (reference sequence). Trimming took 4 bases from V and 6 from J; bases not matched to a gene: 17.

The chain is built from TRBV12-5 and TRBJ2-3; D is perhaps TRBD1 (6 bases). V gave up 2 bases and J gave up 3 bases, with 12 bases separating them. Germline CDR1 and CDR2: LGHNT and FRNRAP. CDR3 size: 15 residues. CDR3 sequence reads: CASGLTTGRTDTQYF. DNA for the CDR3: TGTGCTAGTGGTTTGACGACAGGACGGACAGATACGCAGTATTTT.